This T cell receptor (beta chain) was profiled in a study of T cell changes during pregnancy in multiple sclerosis. The data were produced by immunoSEQ multiplex PCR, yet TCRdb's version contains in-frame clones alone and is incomplete. Among around 36,000 clones listed, roughly nine tenths were seen once. The CDR3 consists of 16 residues. The V gene lost 2 bases and the J gene lost 1 base, with 11 bases spanning the gap. The germline V gene has CDR1 KGHSH and CDR2 LQKENI. V is TRBV18 and J is TRBJ2-2, with a tentative D call TRBD1 (5 bases). The specimen was peripheral blood, collected before pregnancy. This clonotype was obtained from a female donor with multiple sclerosis, enrolled in a pregnancy study. The DNA for the CDR3 is TGTGCCAGCTCACCATCAGGGCTCTTGAACACCGGGGAGCTGTTTTTT. Its protein is CASSPSGLLNTGELFF.